The clone carrying this TCR beta chain was found a few times. TCRdb's table, derived via immunoSEQ multiplex PCR, lists solely in-frame clones and lacks some. Of roughly 120,000 clones in the sample, approximately 80% were seen once. The CDR3 runs to 19 residues. CDR1 and CDR2 from the germline V gene are SGHAT and FQNNGV. Trimming at V came to 5 bases and at J to 0 bases, leaving 15 bases not matched to a gene. This sample stems from a study of blood T cell repertoires in COVID-19. Sequencing was done on a sample of peripheral blood. The TCR originated in a woman in her seventies with acute or convalescent COVID-19. J is TRBJ2-2 and V is TRBV11-2, with 7 bases aligning to TRBD2. DNA of the CDR3: TGTGCCAGCAGCCTCAATGGGCGGGGGTTATCCGCGAACACCGGGGAGCTGTTTTTT. Its translation is CASSLNGRGLSANTGELFF.